Below are 6 T cell receptor beta chains sequenced from a single sample in a study of CD8 T cells in Susac syndrome (dated by TCRdb to about 2019). Libraries were constructed by the immunoSEQ multiplex PCR assay. RNA was extracted using the RNeasy kit, and about 0.5 to 1 microgram was reverse transcribed with random hexamers. TCRdb reworked the public reads: Q25 trimming with fastp, MiXCR clone assembly, productive beta chains retained. Entries that share a CDR3 protein sequence are merged under the most common genes and DNA. Within this sample are 75,000 or so distinct CDR3 sequences, with around 94% of them counted one time only. Approximately 1% of the sample rests with the top ten. The sequenced material came from CD8+ T cells from PBMCs. Receptors were obtained from a human donor with Susac syndrome.

The CDR3 spells CASSLSQGGNNQPQHF. The CDR3 DNA is TGTGCCAGCAGTTTATCTCAAGGGGGGAACAATCAGCCCCAGCATTTT. The rearrangement joins TRBV27 to TRBJ1-5, with a possible D match to TRBD1 (6 bases). Per germline, CDR1 MNHEY and CDR2 SMNVEV (reference sequence). Trimming pared 0 bases from V and 3 bases from J, leaving 12 bases between. The CDR3 runs 16 residues.

The gene calls are TRBV7-8 and TRBJ2-5; 14 bases fit TRBD2. V shed 5 bases, J shed 5 bases, and the junction held 4 bases outside the gene matches. From germline, CDR1 is SGHVS and CDR2 FQNEAQ. The CDR3 spans 15 residues. The CDR3 coding sequence is TGTGCCAGCAGCCGACTAGCGGGGGGGCTCGAGACCCAGTACTTC. Its protein is CASSRLAGGLETQYF.

This chain joins TRBV20-1 and TRBJ2-5; TRBD1 matches at 7 bases. Trimming at V came to 4 bases and at J to 5 bases, leaving 10 bases not matched to a gene. This CDR3 comprises 14 residues. Germline V gene data show CDR1 as DFQATT and CDR2 as SNEGSKA (reference sequence). The chain's CDR3 is CSANSGGLIETQYF. CDR3 DNA sequence: TGCAGTGCTAACTCAGGGGGTCTTATTGAGACCCAGTACTTC.

This chain links TRBV6-5 with TRBJ2-5; TRBD1 aligns across 7 bases. The germline V gene has CDR1 MNHEY and CDR2 SVGAGI. The V segment lost 1 base and the J segment 1 base; nucleotides outside the gene matches: 6. This CDR3 has 16 amino acids. The CDR3 spells CASSYFMGQPQETQYF. The CDR3 region has the DNA TGTGCCAGCAGTTACTTCATGGGACAGCCCCAAGAGACCCAGTACTTC.

V usage is TRBV7-9 and J usage is TRBJ2-7; 9 bases fit TRBD1. CDR1 is SEHNR, CDR2 FQNEAQ, per germline (reference sequence). The CDR3 consists of 15 residues. With V trimmed by 5 bases and J by 5 bases, 10 bases remained unmatched. CDR3 protein: CASSARQGGGDEQYF. The DNA of the CDR3 is TGTGCCAGCAGCGCTCGACAGGGGGGAGGAGACGAGCAGTACTTC.

The chain is built from TRBV6-5 and TRBJ2-1; TRBD1 aligns across 8 bases. J gave up 8 bases and V 2 bases, and 5 bases lay outside the gene matches. CDR3 size: 14 residues. From germline, CDR1 is MNHEY and CDR2 SVGAGI. This CDR3 is CASSYAGGPYEQFF. The CDR3 DNA follows: TGTGCCAGCAGTTACGCAGGGGGCCCCTATGAGCAGTTCTTC.